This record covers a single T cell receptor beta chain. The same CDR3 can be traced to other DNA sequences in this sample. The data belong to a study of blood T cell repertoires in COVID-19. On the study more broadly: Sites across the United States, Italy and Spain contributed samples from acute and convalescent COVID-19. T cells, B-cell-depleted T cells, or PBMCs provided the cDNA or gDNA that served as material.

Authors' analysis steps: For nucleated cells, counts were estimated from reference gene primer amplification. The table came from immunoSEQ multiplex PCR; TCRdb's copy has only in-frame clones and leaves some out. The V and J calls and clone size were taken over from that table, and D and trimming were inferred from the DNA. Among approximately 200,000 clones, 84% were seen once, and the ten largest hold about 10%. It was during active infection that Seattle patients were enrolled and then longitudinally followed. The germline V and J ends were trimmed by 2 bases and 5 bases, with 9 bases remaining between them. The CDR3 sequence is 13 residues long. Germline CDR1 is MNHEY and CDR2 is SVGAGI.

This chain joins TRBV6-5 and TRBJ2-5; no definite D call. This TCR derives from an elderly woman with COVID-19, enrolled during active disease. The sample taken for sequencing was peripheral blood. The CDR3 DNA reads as TGTGCCAGCAGTTACGGGCAGATCGAGACCCAGTACTTC. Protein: CASSYGQIETQYF.